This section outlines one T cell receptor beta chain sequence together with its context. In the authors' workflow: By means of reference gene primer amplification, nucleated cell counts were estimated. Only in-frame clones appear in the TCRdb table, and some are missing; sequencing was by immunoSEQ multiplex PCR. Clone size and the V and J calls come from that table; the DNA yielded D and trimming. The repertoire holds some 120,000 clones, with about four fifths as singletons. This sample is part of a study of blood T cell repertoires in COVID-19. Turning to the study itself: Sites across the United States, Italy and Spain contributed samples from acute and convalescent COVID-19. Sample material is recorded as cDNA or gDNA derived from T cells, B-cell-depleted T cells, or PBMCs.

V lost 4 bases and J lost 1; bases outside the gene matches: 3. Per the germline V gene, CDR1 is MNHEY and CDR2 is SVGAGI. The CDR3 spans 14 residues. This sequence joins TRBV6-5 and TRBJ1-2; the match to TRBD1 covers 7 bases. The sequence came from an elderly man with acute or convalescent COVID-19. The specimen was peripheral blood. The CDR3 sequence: CASSLTGFNYGYTF. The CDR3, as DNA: TGTGCCAGCAGTTTGACAGGGTTTAACTATGGCTACACCTTC.